This note documents a single TCR beta chain sequence. What it binds is unknown. These data originate in a study of shared clonotypes between healthy human individuals. Study-wide background: Participating donors consisted of two women and a few men aged 18 to 49.

The study's findings and limits: In a few donors, about 5% of naive CD4 clonotypes appeared in common.

Germline V gene sequence: CDR1 MDHEN, CDR2 SYDVKM. J was trimmed by 6 bases and V by 7 bases; bases with no gene match: 12. The CDR3 has 15 amino acids. Once extracted for a subset, genomic DNA was divided evenly among several immunoSEQ plates. Sorted subsets were amplified in replicate PCRs using 200 to 250 ng DNA, approximately 30,000 T cell genomes. Libraries were prepared by immunoSEQ multiplex PCR; TCRdb keeps only in-frame clonotypes and omits some of them. The sample includes around 510,000 clones, about 96% of them seen just once. Sequencing input: naive CD4+ T cells sorted from blood. The subset: CD45RA+ positively selected. The TCR sequence derives from a woman in her twenties or thirties in good health. This sequence joins TRBV28 and TRBJ1-5; 7 bases are shared with TRBD1. CDR3 region: CASILRGRGGQPQHF. Written as DNA, the CDR3 is TGTGCCAGCATATTGAGGGGGCGGGGTGGTCAGCCCCAGCATTTT. The full variable domain, completed using reference TRBV28 and TRBJ1-5, is DVKVTQSSRYLVKRTGEKVFLECVQDMDHENMFWYRQDPGLGLRLIYFSYDVKMKEKGDIPEGYSVSREKKERFSLILESASTNQTSMYLCASILRGRGGQPQHFGDGTRLSIL.